This note documents a single T cell receptor beta chain sequence. Its antigen is not known. The sample's time point: newly diagnosed GD, antithyroid drugs for less than 3 months. The authors made the TCR library using RNA they extracted from PBMCs. Roughly 10-milliliter peripheral blood samples went into EDTA tubes. Investigators prepared the TCR beta libraries by applying iRepertoire HTBI primers and Arm-PCR of CDR3 regions. Using its own MiXCR run on the multiplex PCR reads, TCRdb lists one record per CDR3 protein. This sample has some 500,000 distinct CDR3 sequences, with about 16% found just once. This sample was taken from a study of regulatory T cells in long-lasting Graves disease. Study-wide results and caveats: Newly diagnosed disease favored TRBV20-1 and TRBJ2-1 over persistent disease. Relative to newly diagnosed Graves' patients, persistent ones had lower TCR diversity.

CDR1 is DFQATT and CDR2 is SNEGSKA in the germline V gene (reference sequence). The CDR3 sequence is 14 residues long. This sample was also put to use in a study of T cells in Graves' hyperthyroidism and ophthalmopathy.

The V gene is TRBV20-1, the J gene TRBJ2-3; D might be TRBD1 or TRBD2, each matching 5 bases. The DNA end is more similar to TRBJ2-5, so the J call may be wrong. Specimen: peripheral blood mononuclear cells (PBMCs), collected at new diagnosis, from a patient treated with antithyroid drugs. The receptor's source is a middle-aged woman with Graves disease. CDR3 bases: TGCAGTGCTAGAGCACCAGGAGAGGGGGAGACCCAGTACTTC. This translates into CSARAPGEGETQYF.